This entry is about one T cell receptor beta chain. The data originate from a study of cytomegalovirus exposure and HLA in healthy donors. Germline CDR1 ENHRY, CDR2 SYGVKD. This CDR3 contains 14 residues. V dropped 6 bases and J dropped 4 bases, with 15 bases sitting between them. The PCR ran on 60 Vbeta and 13 Jbeta primers. Some clones are missing from TCRdb's copy, which holds only in-frame ones; the method was immunoSEQ multiplex PCR. This sample has a few hundred thousand clones, with roughly 80% found just once. V usage is TRBV10-3 and J usage is TRBJ1-1, with D tentatively TRBD1 (5 bases). The sequenced sample consisted of PBMCs. This TCR was recovered from a girl aged 2 to 10 in good health and CMV-seronegative. For the CDR3, the DNA is TGTGCCATCAGCGGGCAGGGTCTGAGCACTGAAGCTTTCTTT. Amino acids: CAISGQGLSTEAFF.